These 29 T cell receptor beta chains were sequenced from one sample in a study of cytomegalovirus exposure and HLA in healthy donors. Primers included in the PCR were 60 Vbeta and 13 Jbeta primers. The method was immunoSEQ multiplex PCR; TCRdb's version includes in-frame clones alone and lacks a portion of them. The table lists approximately 290,000 clones, 75% to 90% of them singletons, with roughly 0.3% in the top ten. Sequencing was performed on PBMCs. The receptor set was obtained from a girl aged 2 to 9 in good health and CMV-seronegative.

This chain joins TRBV28 and TRBJ1-2, with D possibly TRBD1 on 5 matching bases. The germline gives CDR1 MDHEN, CDR2 SYDVKM. This CDR3 is built from 14 residues. V was clipped by 2 bases and J by 7 bases, with 14 bases between them. CDR3 sequence reads: CASSLGGDLRGYTF. For the CDR3, the DNA is TGTGCCAGCAGTTTAGGCGGGGACCTTCGTGGCTACACCTTC.

The genes are TRBV30 and TRBJ2-7; no reliable D call. This CDR3 is 11 amino acids long. Germline V gene data show CDR1 as GTSNPN and CDR2 as SVGIG (reference sequence). Trimming stripped 1 base from V and 3 bases from J, with 4 bases between. DNA of the CDR3: TGTGCCTGGAGTGACAGCTACGAGCAGTACTTC. Amino acid sequence: CAWSDSYEQYF. Full variable domain (rest looked up from reference TRBV30 and TRBJ2-7): SQTIHQWPATLVQPVGSPLSLECTVEGTSNPNLYWYRQAAGRGLQLLFYSVGIGQISSEVPQNLSASRPQDRQFILSSKKLLLSDSGFYLCAWSDSYEQYFGPGTRLTVT.

This chain connects TRBV5-4 to TRBJ1-1, with unresolved D. Trimming took off 2 bases at V and 3 bases at J, with 5 bases between the two ends. CDR1 and CDR2 from the germline V gene are SGHNT and YYREEE (reference sequence). This CDR3 is built from 12 residues. The CDR3 here is CASSFSDTEAFF. In DNA form, the CDR3 reads TGTGCCAGCAGCTTTAGTGACACTGAAGCTTTCTTT. Filled out from reference TRBV5-4 and TRBJ1-1, the complete variable domain reads ETGVTQSPTHLIKTRGQQVTLRCSSQSGHNTVSWYQQALGQGPQFIFQYYREEENGRGNFPPRFSGLQFPNYSSELNVNALELDDSALYLCASSFSDTEAFFGQGTRLTVV.

The chain carries TRBV5-1 and TRBJ2-1; D is undetermined. Trimming stripped 1 base from V and 6 bases from J, with 14 bases between. CDR1 SGHRS and CDR2 YFSETQ come from the germline V gene. The CDR3 consists of 15 residues. The CDR3, as DNA: TGCGCCAGCAGCTTGACTAATTTGCGTGCCAATGAGCAGTTCTTC. Amino acid sequence: CASSLTNLRANEQFF.

V is TRBV28 and J is TRBJ2-4; the D gene is possibly TRBD2 (5 bases). V lost 8 bases and J lost 3, with 5 bases in between. The CDR3 covers 11 residues. Germline V CDR1 and CDR2: MDHEN, SYDVKM. The CDR3 sequence is CASRDKNIQYF. CDR3 sequence (DNA): TGTGCCAGCCGGGACAAAAACATTCAGTACTTC.

The CDR3 loop reads CASSVAEGWAPLHF. The CDR3 bases are TGTGCCAGCAGCGTAGCTGAGGGATGGGCACCCCTCCACTTT. The genes are TRBV9 and TRBJ1-6; D ambiguous. With 0 bases removed from V and 11 bases from J, the gap between germline ends came to 12 bases. From germline, CDR1 is SGDLS and CDR2 YYNGEE. The CDR3 runs 14 residues.

J is TRBJ2-1 and V is TRBV5-1, with 8 nucleotides matching TRBD2. The CDR3 contains 15 residues. Germline V gene data show CDR1 as SGHRS and CDR2 as YFSETQ. The trim removed 6 bases at V and 6 bases at J, leaving 11 bases unmatched. The CDR3 DNA reads TGCGCCAGCACCCGCTCCAGCGGGGGCCTCAATGAGCAGTTCTTC. This gives the protein CASTRSSGGLNEQFF.

This rearrangement joins TRBV27 to TRBJ1-4, with TRBD1 identical over 7 bases. This CDR3 comprises 15 residues. J was trimmed by 6 bases and V by 4 bases; bases with no gene match: 8. Per the germline V gene, CDR1 is MNHEY and CDR2 is SMNVEV (reference sequence). The CDR3 reads CASSSRSTGDEKLFF. Here the CDR3 DNA reads TGTGCCAGCAGTTCAAGGTCAACAGGGGATGAAAAACTGTTTTTT.

The chain combines TRBV7-9 with TRBJ2-1; 8 positions agree with TRBD1. The CDR3 length is 14 residues. J lost 5 bases, V lost 5 bases, and 5 bases had no gene match. Germline V gene lookup returns CDR1 SEHNR and CDR2 FQNEAQ (reference sequence). Here the CDR3 reads CASSRGQGHNEQFF. CDR3 coding DNA: TGTGCCAGCAGCCGTGGACAGGGCCACAATGAGCAGTTCTTC.

The CDR3 sequence is CASSPPGNNEQFF. Here the CDR3 DNA reads TGTGCCAGCAGCCCGCCCGGTAACAATGAGCAGTTCTTC. This chain joins TRBV5-6 and TRBJ2-1; D is unresolved. The CDR3 contains 13 residues. The V and J ends lost 4 bases and 5 bases respectively, with 10 bases between them. In germline, CDR1 is SGHDT, CDR2 YYEEEE.

The CDR3 DNA reads as TGTGCCAGTAGTTATTACCCCGGGACTCAGGCGCGGTTCTTC. Its protein is CASSYYPGTQARFF. The genes are TRBV19 and TRBJ2-1, with D tentatively TRBD2 (6 bases). Germline V gives CDR1 LNHDA, CDR2 SQIVND (reference sequence). The CDR3 consists of 14 residues. V was pared by 5 bases and J by 15 bases, with 23 bases between.

J is TRBJ2-7 and V is TRBV27; TRBD2 matches 8 bases. The CDR3 extends over 15 amino acids. Per germline, CDR1 MNHEY and CDR2 SMNVEV (reference sequence). Trimming removed 4 bases from V and 3 bases from J; junction bases left unmatched: 8. Here the CDR3 reads CASSYMAGGLYEQYF. Written as DNA, the CDR3 is TGTGCCAGCAGTTATATGGCGGGGGGCCTCTACGAGCAGTACTTC.

The V call is TRBV13, the J call TRBJ2-1; 14 bases agree with TRBD2. CDR3 length: 18 amino acids. V dropped 5 bases and J dropped 6; count of bases not matched to a gene: 12. CDR1 and CDR2 (germline): PRHDT, FYEKMQ (reference sequence). The CDR3 region is CASSGTGLAGESSNEQFF. DNA for the CDR3: TGTGCCAGCAGCGGAACGGGACTAGCGGGAGAGAGTTCCAATGAGCAGTTCTTC.

The V gene is TRBV7-6, the J gene TRBJ2-2; D perhaps matches TRBD2 (5 bases). Trimming pared 5 bases from V and 5 bases from J, leaving 12 bases between. Germline-derived CDR1 and CDR2 are SGHVS and FNYEAQ. The CDR3 spans 14 residues. The CDR3 sequence: CASSQRATTGELFF. The CDR3 DNA reads as TGTGCCAGCAGCCAGAGGGCGACGACCGGGGAGCTGTTTTTT.

V is TRBV2 and J is TRBJ2-1; 7 bases map to TRBD2. The junction had 11 bases not matched to a gene; V was cut back by 3 bases and J by 0 bases. The germline gives CDR1 SNHLY, CDR2 FYNNEI. The CDR3 extends over 18 amino acids. CDR3 sequence: CASSDLGEGLSSYNEQFF. The CDR3 DNA reads TGTGCCAGCAGTGATTTAGGGGAGGGCTTGAGCTCCTACAATGAGCAGTTCTTC.

The chain recombines TRBV6-5 with TRBJ2-7; weak D call: TRBD1 (5 bases). The V end lost 0 bases, the J end lost 3 bases, and 12 bases lay between the germline ends. CDR3 size: 15 residues. Per the germline V gene, CDR1 is MNHEY and CDR2 is SVGAGI. The CDR3 reads CASSYSTQGGYEQYF. The DNA for the CDR3 is TGTGCCAGCAGTTACTCGACCCAGGGTGGCTACGAGCAGTACTTC.

This chain connects TRBV27 to TRBJ1-5; 8 positions match TRBD1. The V and J ends lost 6 bases and 2 bases, in that order; junction bases with no gene match: 6. Germline V CDR1 and CDR2: MNHEY, SMNVEV (reference sequence). The CDR3 sequence is 15 residues long. In DNA form, the CDR3 reads TGTGCCAGCAGCCAACGACAGGGGCGCAATCAGCCCCAGCATTTT. It encodes CASSQRQGRNQPQHF.

Of note for this clone: Other nucleotide sequences from this sample produce the same CDR3. The V and J genes are TRBV14 and TRBJ1-3, with D possibly TRBD1 on 5 matching bases. Germline V CDR1 and CDR2: SGHDN, FVKESK. V dropped 3 bases and J dropped 0 bases, with 6 bases sitting between them. The CDR3 runs 14 residues. In DNA, the CDR3 is TGTGCCAGCAGCCAGACAGTCTCTGGAAACACCATATATTTT. The encoded protein is CASSQTVSGNTIYF.

This chain links TRBV7-9 with TRBJ2-3, with TRBD2 matching over 7 bases. Germline trimming cut 2 bases from V and 3 bases from J; bases unmatched to any gene: 5. Germline V gene data show CDR1 as SEHNR and CDR2 as FQNEAQ (reference sequence). The CDR3 totals 15 residues. CDR3 DNA sequence: TGTGCCAGCAGCTTAAACGGGGGGTGGACAGATACGCAGTATTTT. Protein: CASSLNGGWTDTQYF.

This chain links TRBV27 with TRBJ2-3; D is possibly TRBD2 (5 bases). V gave up 2 bases and J gave up 2 bases, with 11 bases separating them. This CDR3 has 15 amino acids. The V gene's germline CDR1 is MNHEY and CDR2 SMNVEV (reference sequence). In nucleotides, the CDR3 is TGTGCCAGCAGTTTAGTCCGGACTTACACAGATACGCAGTATTTT. Amino acid sequence: CASSLVRTYTDTQYF.

This clone was detected a few times. The CDR3 spells CASSSLAVYTDTQYF. Here the CDR3 DNA reads TGCGCCAGCAGCTCCCTAGCGGTGTACACAGATACGCAGTATTTT. The V gene is TRBV5-1, the J gene TRBJ2-3; 7 bases map to TRBD2. CDR3 length: 15 amino acids. From germline, CDR1 is SGHRS and CDR2 YFSETQ. The trim removed 3 bases at V and 2 bases at J, leaving 6 bases unmatched.

The V gene is TRBV28, the J gene TRBJ1-2, with 7 bases matching TRBD1. J was trimmed by 7 bases and V by 5 bases; bases with no gene match: 1. CDR1 is MDHEN, CDR2 SYDVKM, per germline. This CDR3 region has 11 residues. The CDR3 DNA reads as TGTGCCAGCAGTAACAGGGGTGGCTACACCTTC. It is translated as CASSNRGGYTF.

This chain connects TRBV7-2 to TRBJ1-2; 9 bases align to TRBD1. J was trimmed by 3 bases and V by 5 bases; bases with no gene match: 4. The CDR3 loop spans 14 amino acids. Germline V gives CDR1 SGHTA, CDR2 FQGNSA. As DNA, the CDR3 is TGTGCCAGCAGCGTTACAGGGGGCGACTATGGCTACACCTTC. Translating gives CASSVTGGDYGYTF.

J is TRBJ2-7 and V is TRBV27; no reliable D call. Germline V gene sequence: CDR1 MNHEY, CDR2 SMNVEV (reference sequence). This CDR3 has 12 amino acids. V was pared by 3 bases and J by 6 bases, with 9 bases between. The CDR3 bases are TGTGCCAGCAGTTTTGTCCCCGGCGAGCAGTACTTC. It specifies CASSFVPGEQYF.

The chain is built from TRBV4-1 and TRBJ1-1, with D hard to call. Deletions cut 2 bases from V and 0 bases from J, with 10 bases between. Germline V gene data show CDR1 as MGHRA and CDR2 as YSYEKL. The length of the CDR3 is 15 residues. CDR3 DNA sequence: TGCGCCAGCAGCCAATTGACTCGCCTGAACACTGAAGCTTTCTTT. Translated: CASSQLTRLNTEAFF.

This chain links TRBV28 with TRBJ2-7; 10 bases fit TRBD1. The CDR3 is 15 amino acids. V trimming: 3 bases; J trimming: 4 bases; junction bases outside the gene matches: 6. Germline V lookup: CDR1 MDHEN, CDR2 SYDVKM. Written as DNA, the CDR3 is TGTGCCAGCAGTTTCCCGGGACAGGGGAGTTACGAGCAGTACTTC. It yields the protein CASSFPGQGSYEQYF. Drawing the rest from reference TRBV28 and TRBJ2-7, the complete variable domain is DVKVTQSSRYLVKRTGEKVFLECVQDMDHENMFWYRQDPGLGLRLIYFSYDVKMKEKGDIPEGYSVSREKKERFSLILESASTNQTSMYLCASSFPGQGSYEQYFGPGTRLTVT.

The chain links TRBV4-1 to TRBJ2-7, with 7 bases matching TRBD1. CDR1 and CDR2 from the germline V gene are MGHRA and YSYEKL. This CDR3 comprises 14 residues. Germline trimming cut 5 bases from V and 5 bases from J; bases unmatched to any gene: 9. The CDR3 sequence is CASSKGQGEDEQYF. The DNA for the CDR3 is TGCGCCAGCAGCAAGGGCCAGGGGGAAGACGAGCAGTACTTC.

The CDR3 nucleotides read TGTGCCACCAGCGGAAGTGGGCGTCTTCAGCCCCAGCATTTT. It is translated as CATSGSGRLQPQHF. This chain connects TRBV15 to TRBJ1-5; D remains ambiguous. Trimming removed 5 bases from V and 6 bases from J, with 14 bases in between. The CDR3 consists of 14 residues. In germline, CDR1 is LNHNV, CDR2 YYDKDF (reference sequence).

Only a few counts were recorded for this clone. The chain uses TRBV19 and TRBJ1-2; D is unresolved. V was clipped by 3 bases and J by 0 bases, with 14 bases between them. The CDR3 runs to 16 residues. The germline V gene has CDR1 LNHDA and CDR2 SQIVND (reference sequence). The CDR3 bases are TGTGCCAGTAGTATGGGTAGTACAGCTTCTAACTATGGCTACACCTTC. The encoded protein is CASSMGSTASNYGYTF.